The next 22 T cell receptor beta chains were all read from a single sample in a study of HIV-infected children after antiretroviral therapy interruption. Treatment given: PENTA 11 planned treatment interruption arm or continuous ART arm. A 3' RACE protocol on RNA, with unique molecular identifiers, produced the TCR library. TCRdb re-analysed the 3' RACE reads in MiXCR, keeping a single row per CDR3 protein. The data contain some 40,000 distinct CDR3 sequences, about 6% of them singletons. This material consisted of CD45RA+ CD4+ T cells from PBMCs, pooled from several time points, taken from a donor given antiretroviral therapy, either interrupted or continuous. The subset is: naive CD4+ CD45RA+ CD45RO- T cells. The receptors derive from a pool of human donors with HIV.

This clonotype was detected many times. The chain has TRBV7-2 and TRBJ2-1, with a tentative D call TRBD2 (5 bases). CDR1 is SGHTA, CDR2 FQGNSA, per germline. CDR3 length equals 12 residues. Between the trimmed V and J ends, which lost 4 bases and 7 bases, there was a span of 8 bases. The CDR3 DNA follows: TGTGCCAGCAGCTGGACTCGGAATGAGCAGTTCTTC. This encodes CASSWTRNEQFF.

The table lists this clonotype with many counts. The V gene is TRBV12-3 or TRBV12-4, the J gene TRBJ2-5, with TRBD1 matching over 7 bases. Trimming cost V 1 base and J 2 bases; bases outside gene matches: 4. CDR3 size: 15 residues. This CDR3 is CASSLVPGQQETQYF. CDR3 coding DNA: TGTGCCAGCAGTTTAGTCCCGGGACAGCAAGAGACCCAGTACTTC.

This clonotype showed up just a few times. The chain carries TRBV7-3 and TRBJ1-1; D call uncertain. The CDR3 is made up of 13 amino acids. Germline V gives CDR1 SGHTA, CDR2 FQGTGA. V was trimmed by 8 bases and J by 0 bases, leaving 10 bases between them. The CDR3 nucleotides read TGTGCCAGCGACGGCAGCCTGAACACTGAAGCTTTCTTT. It yields the protein CASDGSLNTEAFF.

This clonotype was seen many times. V gene TRBV10-2 combines with J gene TRBJ1-3; D is possibly TRBD1 (6 bases). The germline V gene has CDR1 WSHSY and CDR2 SAAADI. V dropped 3 bases and J dropped 2 bases, with 14 bases sitting between them. The CDR3 covers 16 residues. This CDR3 is CASSDKFAGAGNTIYF. DNA for the CDR3: TGCGCCAGCAGTGACAAATTCGCAGGGGCTGGAAACACCATATATTTT.

This clonotype was picked up many times. V is TRBV5-1 and J is TRBJ2-1, with TRBD2 matching over 10 bases. CDR1 and CDR2 from the germline V gene are SGHRS and YFSETQ. The CDR3 loop spans 16 amino acids. V shed 0 bases, J shed 8 bases, and the junction held 8 bases outside the gene matches. The chain's CDR3 is CASSLESGGATYEQFF. The CDR3 DNA sequence: TGCGCCAGCAGCTTGGAGAGCGGGGGGGCGACTTATGAGCAGTTCTTC.

This clonotype was recorded at least ten times. The chain has TRBV7-2 and TRBJ2-2, with 10 bases that match TRBD1. This CDR3 contains 15 residues. Germline CDR1 reads SGHTA; CDR2 reads FQGNSA. V trimming: 4 bases; J trimming: 6 bases; junction bases outside the gene matches: 5. The CDR3 loop is CASSSGTGVPGELFF. In DNA form, the CDR3 reads TGTGCCAGCAGCTCCGGGACAGGGGTCCCCGGGGAGCTGTTTTTT.

This clonotype has only a few counts. A read error may produce the germline difference seen at one junction end. The chain is built from TRBV7-7 and TRBJ2-1, with 10 bases matching TRBD2. There are 14 residues in the CDR3. CDR1 and CDR2 from the germline V gene are SSHAT and FNYEAQ (reference sequence). CDR3 nucleotides: TGTGCTAGCAGCTTAGGGCTAGCGGGAGATGAGCAGTTCTTC. Its protein product is CASSLGLAGDEQFF.

This clonotype was observed a few times. The chain is built from TRBV10-3 and TRBJ1-6, with D possibly matching TRBD1 (6 bases). Germline CDR1 is ENHRY and CDR2 is SYGVKD. The CDR3 runs to 15 residues. V lost 2 bases, J lost 9 bases, and 14 bases lay in between. This CDR3 reads CAISEGSGDGSPLHF. CDR3 DNA: TGTGCCATCAGTGAGGGGTCAGGGGACGGTTCACCCCTCCACTTT.

This clonotype has a count of ten or more. The chain carries TRBV28 and TRBJ2-7; 7 bases are a match to TRBD2. This CDR3 has 14 amino acids. The V and J ends lost 6 bases and 5 bases, in that order; junction bases with no gene match: 10. CDR1 is MDHEN, CDR2 SYDVKM, per germline. CDR3 in amino acids: CASRRSGAVDEQYF. The CDR3 DNA sequence: TGTGCCAGCAGGCGAAGCGGGGCGGTCGACGAGCAGTACTTC.

By share, this clonotype ranks as medium-sized (0.01 to 0.1%). This chain links TRBV12-3 or TRBV12-4 with TRBJ2-7; TRBD2 matches 12 bases. The CDR3 is 15 amino acids. V lost 5 bases to trimming and J lost 3 bases; unmatched junction nucleotides: 5. The DNA for the CDR3 is TGTGCCAGCAGTCAAGGACTAGCGGGACTCTACGAGCAGTACTTC. Its protein product is CASSQGLAGLYEQYF.

This clonotype was detected only a few times. This chain connects TRBV4-3 to TRBJ2-6, with 11 positions matching TRBD2. The CDR3 totals 20 residues. The V segment lost 0 bases and the J segment 5 bases; nucleotides outside the gene matches: 12. Germline V gives CDR1 LGHNA, CDR2 YSLEER. Here the CDR3 reads CASSQDHPSGGTFWANVLTF. For the CDR3, the DNA is TGCGCCAGCAGCCAAGATCATCCTAGCGGGGGGACCTTCTGGGCCAACGTCCTGACTTTC.

This clonotype was picked up many times. The V and J genes are TRBV4-2 and TRBJ1-1; TRBD1 matches 9 bases. With V trimmed by 3 bases and J by 14 bases, 16 bases remained unmatched. The CDR3 covers 15 residues. Germline V CDR1 and CDR2: LGHNA, YNFKEQ. CDR3 in DNA: TGTGCCAGCAGCCAGACAGGGGGGTCAAACACAGAAGTCTTCTTT. This sequence encodes CASSQTGGSNTEVFF.

This clonotype has at least ten counts. The V gene is TRBV4-1, the J gene TRBJ2-5; 9 bases fit TRBD2. V lost 1 base and J lost 2; bases outside the gene matches: 5. CDR1 MGHRA and CDR2 YSYEKL come from the germline V gene. The CDR3 extends over 16 amino acids. As DNA, the CDR3 is TGCGCCAGCAGCCAAGTACGGGCGGGAGGGCAAGAGACCCAGTACTTC. It encodes CASSQVRAGGQETQYF.

This clonotype was picked up many times. The chain couples TRBV28 to TRBJ2-7, with 10 bases matching TRBD1. This CDR3 comprises 14 residues. V shed 4 bases and J 5 bases; nucleotides not matched to a gene: 5. From germline, CDR1 is MDHEN and CDR2 SYDVKM. The CDR3 nucleotides are TGTGCCAGCAGTTCCCCGGGACAGGGGAACGAGCAGTACTTC. Its protein product is CASSSPGQGNEQYF.

This clonotype was seen repeatedly, ten times or more. The rearrangement uses TRBV4-2 and TRBJ2-7; D is unclear. V lost 1 base to trimming and J lost 10 bases, with 14 bases between them. Per the germline V gene, CDR1 is LGHNA and CDR2 is YNFKEQ. The CDR3 consists of 13 residues. The CDR3 region has the DNA TGTGCCAGCAGCCAAGGGCCAGCCTATGAACAGTACTTC. Its translation: CASSQGPAYEQYF.

This clonotype was picked up many times. The chain employs TRBV24-1 and TRBJ2-3; D is unresolved. Trimming removed 4 bases from V and 2 bases from J, with 15 bases in between. Looked up from germline, CDR1 is KGHDR and CDR2 is SFDVKD. The CDR3 loop spans 16 amino acids. CDR3 coding DNA: TGTGCCACCAGTGACCCAACAGTTCCTAACACAGATACGCAGTATTTT. Protein product: CATSDPTVPNTDTQYF.

J is TRBJ2-2 and V is TRBV4-3, with 8 bases identical to TRBD2. This CDR3 region has 18 residues. Losses at the gene ends were 1 base for V and 0 bases for J; bases not matched to a gene: 7. Germline assignment: CDR1 LGHNA and CDR2 YSLEER. The CDR3 sequence is CASSQAGLAGSNTGELFF. The CDR3 DNA is TGCGCCAGCAGCCAAGCGGGGCTAGCGGGCTCGAACACCGGGGAGCTGTTTTTT.

This clonotype has ten or more counts. The genes are TRBV27 and TRBJ1-4; 7 nucleotides match TRBD1. The CDR3 sequence is 14 residues long. Germline values: CDR1 MNHEY, CDR2 SMNVEV (reference sequence). V shed 5 bases, J shed 2 bases, and the junction held 2 bases outside the gene matches. The CDR3 DNA follows: TGTGCCAGCAGTCGGACAGGCACTAATGAAAAACTGTTTTTT. It is translated as CASSRTGTNEKLFF.

This chain links TRBV4-3 with TRBJ2-1; D gene ambiguous. V lost 0 bases and J lost 8, with 14 bases in between. Germline CDR1 reads LGHNA; CDR2 reads YSLEER. This CDR3 has 15 residues. The CDR3 region has the DNA TGCGCCAGCAGCCAAGAGGGTTTACCTACCTATGAGCAGTTCTTC. Translation gives CASSQEGLPTYEQFF.

In its sample, this clonotype was seen many times. The J gene is TRBJ1-4, the V gene TRBV20-1; the D is unclear. The V and J ends lost 3 bases and 8 bases respectively, with 4 bases between them. CDR1 is DFQATT, CDR2 SNEGSKA, per germline (reference sequence). The length of the CDR3 is 10 residues. For the CDR3, the DNA is TGCAGTGCTAGGCGAGAAAAACTGTTTTTT. Translated, it gives CSARREKLFF.

Many counts were recorded for this clonotype. The chain carries TRBV3-1 and TRBJ1-1; a weak D match, TRBD1 (5 bases). This CDR3 comprises 14 residues. Germline V gene lookup returns CDR1 LGHDT and CDR2 YNNKEL (reference sequence). The germline V and J ends were trimmed by 4 bases and 4 bases, with 13 bases remaining between them. The CDR3 nucleotides read TGTGCCAGCAGCCCGGGCCTCAGGGTCACTGAAGCTTTCTTT. It yields the protein CASSPGLRVTEAFF.

There are many counts of this clonotype. The chain couples TRBV6-2 or TRBV6-3 to TRBJ1-1; D is unclear. The germline V gene has CDR1 MNHEY and CDR2 SVGEGT. This CDR3 spans 14 amino acids. The V and J ends lost 0 bases and 1 base respectively, with 6 bases between them. The CDR3 is CASSYSSRNTEAFF. The DNA of the CDR3 is TGTGCCAGCAGTTACTCGTCTCGGAACACTGAAGCTTTCTTT.